Following are 22 T cell receptor beta chains from one sample sequenced in a study of technical replicates of blood from several donors. Measured with immunoSEQ multiplex PCR; TCRdb has only the in-frame clones, and not every one. The data hold under 90,000 clones, with roughly 94% observed a single time. Input material: T cells isolated from PBMCs. All receptors derive from a human donor in good health.

CDR3 nucleotides: TGTGCCAGCTGGGGACAGGGTAATCGACTACAGTTCTTC. It is translated as CASWGQGNRLQFF. This rearrangement joins TRBV28 to TRBJ2-1; 9 nucleotides align to TRBD1. Trimming cost V 8 bases and J 13 bases; bases outside gene matches: 12. Germline lookup yields CDR1 MDHEN and CDR2 SYDVKM. The CDR3 has 13 amino acids.

V gene TRBV28 combines with J gene TRBJ1-2, with TRBD1 identical over 9 bases. With V trimmed by 5 bases and J by 7 bases, 8 bases remained unmatched. CDR3 length equals 14 residues. From germline, CDR1 is MDHEN and CDR2 SYDVKM. CDR3 DNA: TGTGCCAGCAGTCCACAGGGGGCCCTTTCTGGCTACACCTTC. Its translation is CASSPQGALSGYTF.

The chain couples TRBV15 to TRBJ1-1; 9 nucleotides line up with TRBD1. Trimming at V came to 0 bases and at J to 4 bases, leaving 3 bases not matched to a gene. The CDR3 totals 15 residues. Per the germline V gene, CDR1 is LNHNV and CDR2 is YYDKDF (reference sequence). In nucleotides, the CDR3 is TGTGCCACCAGCAGAGAGGGACAGGGTGCCACTGAAGCTTTCTTT. Residues: CATSREGQGATEAFF.

The rearrangement uses TRBV30 and TRBJ2-7, with 9 positions matching TRBD2. The CDR3 contains 13 residues. V shed 4 bases and J 7 bases; nucleotides not matched to a gene: 8. The germline CDR1 and CDR2 sequences are GTSNPN and SVGIG (reference sequence). DNA of the CDR3: TGTGCCTGGAATCTTGGCGGGGGGGAGGAGCAGTACTTC. Encoded protein: CAWNLGGGEEQYF.

The chain links TRBV19 to TRBJ1-6; TRBD1 matches at 7 bases. The V and J ends lost 5 bases and 10 bases, in that order; junction bases with no gene match: 14. Germline CDR1 LNHDA, CDR2 SQIVND (reference sequence). CDR3 size: 16 residues. Written as DNA, the CDR3 is TGTGCCAGTAGTCCTCGGGACAGAGGACCCCTGTCACCCCTCCACTTT. It encodes CASSPRDRGPLSPLHF.

The V call is TRBV6-5, the J call TRBJ2-7, with D perhaps TRBD2 (5 bases). CDR1 and CDR2 from the germline V gene are MNHEY and SVGAGI. There are 16 residues in the CDR3. The V end was cut by 0 bases, the J end by 4 bases, with 16 bases between. The DNA of the CDR3 is TGTGCCAGCAGTTACTCGATGGCTCCCGAGGGTTACGAGCAGTACTTC. It is translated as CASSYSMAPEGYEQYF.

The chain combines TRBV18 with TRBJ1-1; 7 bases fit TRBD1. The CDR3 sequence is 16 residues long. Germline V gene data show CDR1 as KGHSH and CDR2 as LQKENI. J gave up 4 bases and V 1 base, and 9 bases lay outside the gene matches. The chain's CDR3 is CASSPLEGQLITEAFF. Written as DNA, the CDR3 is TGTGCCAGCTCACCACTGGAGGGACAGTTAATCACTGAAGCTTTCTTT.

The V call is TRBV5-1, the J call TRBJ1-4, with D possibly TRBD1 on 5 matching bases. CDR3 length equals 14 residues. The germline gives CDR1 SGHRS, CDR2 YFSETQ. V lost 4 bases and J lost 0, with 7 bases in between. The CDR3 DNA reads as TGCGCCAGCAGCCTCAGGGCAACTAATGAAAAACTGTTTTTT. Amino acids: CASSLRATNEKLFF.

The sample holds a few counts of this clone. This sequence joins TRBV10-3 and TRBJ1-5; D remains ambiguous. The germline CDR1 and CDR2 sequences are ENHRY and SYGVKD. This CDR3 is built from 12 residues. Trimming took off 6 bases at V and 4 bases at J, with 7 bases between the two ends. The CDR3 nucleotides are TGTGCCATCAGCCCGACTAATCAGCCCCAGCATTTT. Its protein is CAISPTNQPQHF.

The chain recombines TRBV18 with TRBJ2-4; TRBD2 matches 8 bases. The V segment lost 6 bases and the J segment 6 bases; nucleotides outside the gene matches: 4. The CDR3 covers 13 residues. Germline CDR1 is KGHSH and CDR2 is LQKENI. In DNA form, the CDR3 reads TGTGCCAGCTCCGGGGGGGACACAAACATTCAGTACTTC. This codes for CASSGGDTNIQYF.

DNA of the CDR3: TGTGCCAGCTCACCAGATAGCGGCGCGGGCAATGAGCAGTTCTTC. It encodes CASSPDSGAGNEQFF. The chain joins TRBV18 to TRBJ2-1, with D tentatively TRBD2 (6 bases). This CDR3 is 15 amino acids long. Germline CDR1 KGHSH, CDR2 LQKENI. V was pared by 2 bases and J by 6 bases, with 14 bases between.

The chain combines TRBV4-2 with TRBJ1-4; the D is unclear. CDR3 length equals 13 residues. The germline V and J ends were trimmed by 1 base and 7 bases, with 7 bases remaining between them. The germline CDR1 and CDR2 sequences are LGHNA and YNFKEQ. The CDR3 region has the DNA TGTGCCAGCAGCCAAGCCAGGTCTGAAAAACTGTTTTTT. Protein sequence: CASSQARSEKLFF.

The V and J genes are TRBV11-1 and TRBJ2-7, with 11 bases that match TRBD1. CDR3 size: 15 residues. J was trimmed by 3 bases and V by 5 bases; bases with no gene match: 6. Germline V CDR1 and CDR2: SGHAT, FQDESV (reference sequence). The chain's CDR3 is CASSLTGTGGYEQYF. The CDR3 bases are TGTGCCAGCAGCCTTACCGGGACAGGGGGCTACGAGCAGTACTTC. Using reference TRBV11-1 and TRBJ2-7 for the parts outside the CDR3, the full variable domain is EAEVAQSPRYKITEKSQAVAFWCDPISGHATLYWYRQILGQGPELLVQFQDESVVDDSQLPKDRFSAERLKGVDSTLKIQPAELGDSAMYLCASSLTGTGGYEQYFGPGTRLTVT.

The V and J genes are TRBV19 and TRBJ2-3, with D tentatively TRBD2 (6 bases). Trimming took 9 bases from V and 6 from J, leaving 13 bases between them. Germline lookup yields CDR1 LNHDA and CDR2 SQIVND (reference sequence). The CDR3 extends over 12 amino acids. For the CDR3, the DNA is TGTGCCAGCAAACCTGGGGGGGATACGCAGTATTTT. It translates to CASKPGGDTQYF.

The chain is built from TRBV9 and TRBJ2-3; maybe TRBD2 (5 bases). The V gene lost 0 bases and the J gene lost 2 bases, with 13 bases spanning the gap. The CDR3 is 16 residues long. Looked up from germline, CDR1 is SGDLS and CDR2 is YYNGEE. The CDR3 here is CASSVGPTGLTDTQYF. CDR3 nucleotides: TGTGCCAGCAGCGTAGGGCCAACCGGACTCACAGATACGCAGTATTTT.

The chain carries TRBV5-8 and TRBJ2-1; 11 bases are shared with TRBD2. Trimming took 0 bases from V and 10 from J; bases not matched to a gene: 12. The germline gives CDR1 SGHTS, CDR2 YDEGEE. The CDR3 is made up of 17 amino acids. The CDR3, as DNA: TGTGCCAGCAGCTTGGTTATGATTAGCGGGAGGGCTCGGGAGCAGTTCTTC. Its protein product is CASSLVMISGRAREQFF.

The chain has TRBV9 and TRBJ1-3, with 9 bases lining up with TRBD1. Trimming at V came to 3 bases and at J to 4 bases, leaving 11 bases not matched to a gene. This CDR3 is 17 amino acids long. Germline V gene sequence: CDR1 SGDLS, CDR2 YYNGEE. CDR3 coding DNA: TGTGCCAGCAGCGCAAACAAGGGACAGGGTTGGGGAAACACCATATATTTT. Protein sequence: CASSANKGQGWGNTIYF.

The rearrangement links TRBV7-9 to TRBJ1-2; TRBD1 might be the D (5 bases). The CDR3 is 13 residues long. Between the trimmed V and J ends, which lost 5 bases and 6 bases, there was a span of 13 bases. Germline CDR1 reads SEHNR; CDR2 reads FQNEAQ (reference sequence). Here the CDR3 DNA reads TGTGCCAGCAGCGGTCCGGGACTTGATGGCTACACCTTC. Protein product: CASSGPGLDGYTF.

The rearrangement links TRBV11-3 to TRBJ2-7, with 7 bases lining up with TRBD1. This CDR3 has 15 amino acids. Trimming took 4 bases from V and 2 from J; bases not matched to a gene: 8. From germline, CDR1 is SGHNT and CDR2 YENEEA. The CDR3: CASSSMTGKTYEQYF. CDR3 in DNA: TGTGCCAGCAGCTCGATGACAGGGAAAACCTACGAGCAGTACTTC.

The V call is TRBV28, the J call TRBJ2-3; TRBD2 agrees at 7 bases. Germline values: CDR1 MDHEN, CDR2 SYDVKM. V was pared by 5 bases and J by 5 bases, with 10 bases of the junction left unmatched. The CDR3 spans 15 residues. The DNA for the CDR3 is TGTGCCAGCAGTAGCAAGGCGGGAGATATAGATACGCAGTATTTT. Amino acids: CASSSKAGDIDTQYF.

The V and J genes are TRBV5-1 and TRBJ2-3; 12 positions match TRBD2. Germline values: CDR1 SGHRS, CDR2 YFSETQ. This CDR3 contains 16 residues. The V and J ends lost 0 bases and 1 base, in that order; junction bases with no gene match: 0. The CDR3: CASSLGLAGGTDTQYF. The CDR3 region has the DNA TGCGCCAGCAGCTTGGGACTAGCGGGGGGCACAGATACGCAGTATTTT.

The chain combines TRBV19 with TRBJ1-2; 7 bases map to TRBD1. The CDR3 runs to 15 residues. Germline V gives CDR1 LNHDA, CDR2 SQIVND (reference sequence). V shed 5 bases, J shed 2 bases, and the junction held 8 bases outside the gene matches. In DNA form, the CDR3 reads TGTGCCAGTAGTGCCCCACAGGGGAGAAACTATGGCTACACCTTC. Translated, it gives CASSAPQGRNYGYTF.